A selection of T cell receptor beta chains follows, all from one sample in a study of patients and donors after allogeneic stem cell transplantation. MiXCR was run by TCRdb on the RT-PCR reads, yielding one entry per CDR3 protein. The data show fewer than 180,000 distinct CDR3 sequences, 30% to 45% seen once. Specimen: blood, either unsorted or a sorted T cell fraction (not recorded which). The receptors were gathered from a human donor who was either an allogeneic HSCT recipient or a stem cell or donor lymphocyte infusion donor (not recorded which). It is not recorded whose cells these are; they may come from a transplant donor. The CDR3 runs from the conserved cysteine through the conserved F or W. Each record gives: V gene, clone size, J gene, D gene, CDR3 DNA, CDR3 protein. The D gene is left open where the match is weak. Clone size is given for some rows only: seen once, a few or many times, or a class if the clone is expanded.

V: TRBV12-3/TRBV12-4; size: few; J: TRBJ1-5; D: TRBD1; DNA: TGTGCCAGCAGTTTTCTTGTAAGGTTAGGACAGGGAAAAAATCAGCCCCAGCATTTT; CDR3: CASSFLVRLGQGKNQPQHF
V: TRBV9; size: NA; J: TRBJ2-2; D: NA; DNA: TGTGCCAGCAGCGCCCGGGACCCCCGGAGCGGGGAGCTGTTTTTT; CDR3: CASSARDPRSGELFF
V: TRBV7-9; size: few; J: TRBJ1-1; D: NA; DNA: TGTGCCAGCAGCAAAGGGGCGCGGAACACTGAAGCTTTCTTT; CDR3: CASSKGARNTEAFF
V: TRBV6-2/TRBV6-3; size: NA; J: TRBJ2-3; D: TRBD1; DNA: TGTGCCAGCAGTCACGGGACAGGGAGCACAGATACGCAGTATTTT; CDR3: CASSHGTGSTDTQYF
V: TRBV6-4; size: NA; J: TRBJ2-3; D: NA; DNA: TGTGCCAGCAGTGAGAGTCTCCGGGCAGATACGCAGTATTTT; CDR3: CASSESLRADTQYF
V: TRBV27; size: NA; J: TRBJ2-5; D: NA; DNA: TGTGCCAGCAGTTTATCGCGGGGTCAGGAGACCCAGTACTTC; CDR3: CASSLSRGQETQYF
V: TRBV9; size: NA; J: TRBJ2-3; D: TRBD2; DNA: TGTGCCAGCAGCGTAGTGGCTAGCGGGGGGGCCCAGCCAGATACGCAGTATTTT; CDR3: CASSVVASGGAQPDTQYF
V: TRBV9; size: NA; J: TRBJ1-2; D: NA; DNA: TGTGCCAGCAGCGTAGCTGTGGACAGAGCTAATGGCTACACCTTC; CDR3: CASSVAVDRANGYTF
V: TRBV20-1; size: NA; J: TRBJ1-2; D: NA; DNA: TGCAGTGCTAGAGATCTGGTGGGGCGGGATGGCTACACCTTC; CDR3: CSARDLVGRDGYTF
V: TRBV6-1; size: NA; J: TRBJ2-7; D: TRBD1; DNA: TGTGCCAGCAGTTACCCACCCTGGGACAGGGAATCCTACGAGCAGTACTTC; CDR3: CASSYPPWDRESYEQYF
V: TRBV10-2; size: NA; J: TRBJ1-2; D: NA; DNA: TGCGCCAGCAGTGACCTGGACGGGTACGGCTACACCTTC; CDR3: CASSDLDGYGYTF
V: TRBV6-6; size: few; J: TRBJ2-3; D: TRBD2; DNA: TGTGCCAGCAGTACGACGGGGGGAGGGGTTGATACGCAGTATTTT; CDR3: CASSTTGGGVDTQYF
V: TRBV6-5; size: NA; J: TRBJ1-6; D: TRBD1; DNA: TGTGCCAGCAGATACGGGACAGATAATTCACCCCTCCACTTT; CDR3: CASRYGTDNSPLHF
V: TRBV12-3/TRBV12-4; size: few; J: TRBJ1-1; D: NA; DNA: TGTGCCAGCAACCAGGGAGTCACTGAAGCTTTCTTT; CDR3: CASNQGVTEAFF
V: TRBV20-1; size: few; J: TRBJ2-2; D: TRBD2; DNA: TGCAGTGCTAGAGATTTCGCAGGGAGGGCTGGGGAGCTGTTTTTT; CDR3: CSARDFAGRAGELFF
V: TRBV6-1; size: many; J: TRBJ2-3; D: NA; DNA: TGTGCCAGCACTCACGGTGGTAGAACAGATACGCAGTATTTT; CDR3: CASTHGGRTDTQYF
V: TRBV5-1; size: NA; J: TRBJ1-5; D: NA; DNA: TGCGCCAGCAGCATATCAGGGACTCAGCCCCAGCATTTT; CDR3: CASSISGTQPQHF
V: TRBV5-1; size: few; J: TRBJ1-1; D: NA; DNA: TGCGCCAGCAGCTTGGGAGCAGCGGACAGTGAAGCTTTCTTT; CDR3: CASSLGAADSEAFF
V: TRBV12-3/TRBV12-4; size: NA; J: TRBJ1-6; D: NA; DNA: TGTGCCAGCAGTTTAGCGCGGCAGGGAGGGTCACCCCTCCACTTT; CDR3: CASSLARQGGSPLHF
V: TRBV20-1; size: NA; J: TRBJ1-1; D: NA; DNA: TGCAGTGCCACAGACCCAGGGAGGAACACTGAAGCTTTCTTT; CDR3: CSATDPGRNTEAFF
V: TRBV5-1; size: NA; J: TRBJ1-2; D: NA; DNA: TGCGCCAGCAGCTTGGCCCTGGGGAACTATGGCTACACCTTC; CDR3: CASSLALGNYGYTF
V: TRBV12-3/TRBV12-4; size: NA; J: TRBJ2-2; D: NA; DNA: TGTGCCAGCAGTGTGAACGGGGAGCTGTTTTTT; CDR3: CASSVNGELFF
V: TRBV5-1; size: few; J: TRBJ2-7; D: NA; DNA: TGCGCCAGCAGGGTCGGACTATCTCTCTCCTACGAGCAGTACTTC; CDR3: CASRVGLSLSYEQYF